This T cell receptor (beta chain) was captured in a study of blood T cell repertoires in COVID-19. This table comes from immunoSEQ multiplex PCR, and its TCRdb copy is limited to in-frame clones, with some not included. The sample carries 190,000 or so clones, around nine tenths recorded once. CDR3 length: 19 residues. Germline V lookup: CDR1 SGHNT, CDR2 YENEEA. The V and J ends lost 2 bases and 3 bases respectively, with 22 bases between them. This rearrangement joins TRBV11-3 to TRBJ2-2, with a possible D match to TRBD1 (6 bases). The material sequenced was peripheral blood. This TCR derives from a middle-aged man with acute or convalescent COVID-19. The CDR3 loop is CASSLSVRGAPTYTGELFF. The CDR3 DNA sequence: TGTGCCAGCAGCTTATCGGTCAGGGGCGCCCCTACTTACACCGGGGAGCTGTTTTTT.